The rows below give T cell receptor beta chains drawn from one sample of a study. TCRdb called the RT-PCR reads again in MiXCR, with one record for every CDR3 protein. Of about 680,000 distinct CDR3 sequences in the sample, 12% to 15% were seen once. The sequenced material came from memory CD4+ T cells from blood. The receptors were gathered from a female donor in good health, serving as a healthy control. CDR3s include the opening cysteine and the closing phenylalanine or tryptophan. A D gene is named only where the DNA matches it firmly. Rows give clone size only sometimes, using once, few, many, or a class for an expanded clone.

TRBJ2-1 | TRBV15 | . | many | CATSRDPVNEQFF | TGTGCCACCAGCAGAGATCCTGTAAATGAGCAGTTCTTC
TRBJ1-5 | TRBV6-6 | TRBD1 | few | CASSPQGYNQPQHF | TGTGCCAGCAGTCCACAGGGGTACAATCAGCCCCAGCATTTT
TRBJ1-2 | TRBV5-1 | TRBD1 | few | CASSLAAGGRDYGYTF | TGCGCCAGCAGCTTGGCCGCAGGGGGCCGAGACTATGGCTACACCTTC
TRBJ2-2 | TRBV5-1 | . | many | CASSPGGQNTGELFF | TGCGCCAGCAGCCCGGGGGGACAGAACACCGGGGAGCTGTTTTTT
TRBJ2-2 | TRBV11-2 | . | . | CASSILVSGELFF | TGTGCCAGCAGTATACTAGTTTCCGGGGAGCTGTTTTTT
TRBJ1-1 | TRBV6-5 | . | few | CASRPQQMNTEAFF | TGTGCCAGCAGGCCCCAGCAGATGAACACTGAAGCTTTCTTT
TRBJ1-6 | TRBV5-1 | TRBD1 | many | CASSSTGAYYNSPLHF | TGCGCCAGCAGCTCGACAGGGGCCTACTATAATTCACCCCTCCACTTT
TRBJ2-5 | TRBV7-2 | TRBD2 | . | CASSLRTSRETQYF | TGTGCCAGCAGCTTAAGGACTAGTAGGGAGACCCAGTACTTC
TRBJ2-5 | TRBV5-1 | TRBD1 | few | CASSILTGGEETQYF | TGCGCCAGCAGCATCTTGACAGGGGGAGAAGAGACCCAGTACTTC
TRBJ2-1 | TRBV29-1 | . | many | CSVEGTQRNEQFF | TGCAGCGTTGAAGGGACGCAGAGAAATGAGCAGTTCTTC
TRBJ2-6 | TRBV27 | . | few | CASSLTGTSSGANVLTF | TGTGCCAGCAGTTTAACAGGGACCAGCTCTGGGGCCAACGTCCTGACTTTC
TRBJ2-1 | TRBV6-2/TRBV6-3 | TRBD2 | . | CASSRRASGGPNNEQFF | TGTGCCAGCAGTCGCCGGGCTAGCGGGGGCCCAAACAATGAGCAGTTCTTC
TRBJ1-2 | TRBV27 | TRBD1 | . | CASSSMQGADGYTF | TGTGCCAGCAGCTCGATGCAGGGGGCTGATGGCTACACCTTC
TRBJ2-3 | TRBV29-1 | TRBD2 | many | CSAAASGRVEAQYF | TGCAGCGCGGCGGCTAGCGGGAGGGTCGAGGCGCAGTATTTT
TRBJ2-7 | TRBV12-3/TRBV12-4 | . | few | CASSLQGPLLDEQYF | TGTGCCAGCAGTTTACAGGGGCCTCTACTAGACGAGCAGTACTTC
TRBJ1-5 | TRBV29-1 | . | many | CSGRANSGPQHF | TGCAGCGGCCGGGCGAACTCAGGGCCCCAGCATTTT
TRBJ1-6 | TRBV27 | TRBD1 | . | CASSLPRTGGHSPLHF | TGTGCCAGCAGTTTACCCAGGACAGGGGGACATTCACCCCTCCACTTT
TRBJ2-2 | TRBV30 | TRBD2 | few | CAWGGLAGGFPTGELFF | TGTGCCTGGGGAGGACTAGCGGGAGGGTTTCCCACCGGGGAGCTGTTTTTT
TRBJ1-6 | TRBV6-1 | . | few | CASSEFSVLNSPLHF | TGTGCCAGCAGTGAGTTCAGTGTCTTGAATTCACCCCTCCACTTT
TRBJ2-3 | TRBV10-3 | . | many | CAIAAGVDTQYF | TGTGCCATCGCAGCAGGGGTAGATACGCAGTATTTT
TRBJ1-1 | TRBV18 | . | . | CASSPEGDRSAFF | TGTGCCAGCTCACCTGAGGGCGACCGATCGGCTTTCTTT
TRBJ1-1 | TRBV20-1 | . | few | CSARLTGLNTEAFF | TGCAGTGCTAGATTAACGGGACTGAACACTGAAGCTTTCTTT
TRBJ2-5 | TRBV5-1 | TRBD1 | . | CASNYRQGTSQETQYF | TGCGCCAGCAACTATCGACAGGGGACCTCCCAAGAGACCCAGTACTTC
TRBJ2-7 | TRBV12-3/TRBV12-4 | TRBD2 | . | CASSFGSGTTYEQYF | TGTGCCAGCAGTTTCGGTAGCGGGACTACCTACGAGCAGTACTTC
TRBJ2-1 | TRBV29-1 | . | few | CSVEAPYRTNEQFF | TGCAGCGTTGAAGCCCCTTATCGGACCAATGAGCAGTTCTTC
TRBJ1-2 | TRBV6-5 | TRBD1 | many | CASSYGEGGVSYGYTF | TGTGCCAGCAGTTACGGCGAAGGGGGCGTAAGCTATGGCTACACCTTC
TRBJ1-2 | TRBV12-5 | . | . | CASGGEGHGYTF | TGTGCTAGTGGCGGGGAGGGCCATGGCTACACCTTC
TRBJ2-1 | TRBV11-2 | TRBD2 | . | CASSLERGGDLEQFF | TGTGCCAGCAGCTTAGAGCGGGGGGGCGACCTTGAGCAGTTCTTC
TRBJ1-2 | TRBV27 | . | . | CASRSDKLAYGYTF | TGTGCCAGCAGATCCGACAAGTTGGCCTATGGCTACACCTTC
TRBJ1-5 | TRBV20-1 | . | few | CSATTTSNQPQHF | TGCAGTGCTACCACCACCAGCAATCAGCCCCAGCATTTT
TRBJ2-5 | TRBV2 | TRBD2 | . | CASSVLREQETQYF | TGTGCCAGCAGTGTACTGCGGGAGCAAGAGACCCAGTACTTC
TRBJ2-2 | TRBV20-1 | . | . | CSAPGGSNTGELFF | TGCAGTGCCCCAGGCGGTTCGAACACCGGGGAGCTGTTTTTT
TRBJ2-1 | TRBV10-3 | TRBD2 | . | CAISGGGLDEQFF | TGTGCCATCAGCGGGGGGGGCTTGGATGAGCAGTTCTTC
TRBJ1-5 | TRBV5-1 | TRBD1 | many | CASSLGPGQGSQPQHF | TGCGCCAGCAGCTTGGGACCGGGACAGGGGAGTCAGCCCCAGCATTTT
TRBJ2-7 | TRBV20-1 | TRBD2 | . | CSARDNSGSLNEQYF | TGCAGTGCTAGAGATAATAGCGGGAGTTTGAACGAGCAGTACTTC
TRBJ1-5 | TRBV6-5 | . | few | CASSYSPFLLSNQPQHF | TGTGCCAGCAGTTACTCGCCCTTCCTTTTGAGCAATCAGCCCCAGCATTTT
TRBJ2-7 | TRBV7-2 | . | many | CASSQRIGEQYF | TGTGCCAGCAGCCAACGGATCGGCGAGCAGTACTTC
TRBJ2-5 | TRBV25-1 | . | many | CASSEFFPIQGIGETQYF | TGTGCCAGCAGTGAGTTCTTCCCGATACAGGGAATTGGAGAGACCCAGTACTTC
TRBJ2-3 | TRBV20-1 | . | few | CSATRDWNTDTQYF | TGCAGTGCTACCCGGGACTGGAACACAGATACGCAGTATTTT
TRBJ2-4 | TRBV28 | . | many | CASSLGRGAKNIQYF | TGTGCCAGCAGTTTAGGCAGGGGTGCCAAAAACATTCAGTACTTC
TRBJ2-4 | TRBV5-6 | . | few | CASSLDGKSIDIQYF | TGTGCCAGCAGCTTGGATGGGAAGTCTATAGACATTCAGTACTTC
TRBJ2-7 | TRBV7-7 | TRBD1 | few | CASSVDRGHEQYF | TGTGCTAGCAGCGTAGACAGGGGCCACGAGCAGTACTTC
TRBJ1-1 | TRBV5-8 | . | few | CASSLAYGGEAFF | TGTGCCAGCAGCTTGGCGTACGGAGGTGAAGCTTTCTTT
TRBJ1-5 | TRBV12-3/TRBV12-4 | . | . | CASSDRTNQPQHF | TGTGCCAGCAGCGACAGGACAAATCAGCCCCAGCATTTT
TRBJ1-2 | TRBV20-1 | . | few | CSAPTAGHHRGYGYTF | TGCAGTGCACCAACAGCGGGACACCATCGTGGCTATGGCTACACCTTC
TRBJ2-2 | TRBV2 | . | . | CASSPDTQRPGELFF | TGTGCCAGCAGTCCGGACACCCAGCGTCCCGGGGAGCTGTTTTTT
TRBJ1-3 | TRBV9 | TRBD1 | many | CASSEGTGNTIYF | TGTGCCAGCAGCGAGGGGACAGGGAACACCATATATTTT
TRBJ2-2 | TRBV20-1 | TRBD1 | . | CSAEKRQGNTGELFF | TGCAGTGCTGAAAAAAGACAGGGGAACACCGGGGAGCTGTTTTTT
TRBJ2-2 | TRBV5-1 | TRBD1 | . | CASSLEGGTGRSGELFF | TGCGCCAGCAGCTTGGAAGGTGGGACAGGGAGGTCCGGGGAGCTGTTTTTT
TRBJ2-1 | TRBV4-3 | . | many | CASSQDRQPRGEQFF | TGCGCCAGCAGCCAGGACCGACAGCCCCGAGGTGAGCAGTTCTTC
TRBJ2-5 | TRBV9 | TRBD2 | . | CASSVGTSEETQYF | TGTGCCAGCAGCGTAGGGACTAGCGAGGAGACCCAGTACTTC
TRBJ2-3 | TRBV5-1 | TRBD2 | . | CASSTLAGDADTQYF | TGCGCCAGCAGCACTCTAGCGGGAGACGCAGATACGCAGTATTTT
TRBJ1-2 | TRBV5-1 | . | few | CASSPELRAGNYGYTF | TGCGCCAGCAGCCCGGAGCTGAGAGCGGGGAACTATGGCTACACCTTC